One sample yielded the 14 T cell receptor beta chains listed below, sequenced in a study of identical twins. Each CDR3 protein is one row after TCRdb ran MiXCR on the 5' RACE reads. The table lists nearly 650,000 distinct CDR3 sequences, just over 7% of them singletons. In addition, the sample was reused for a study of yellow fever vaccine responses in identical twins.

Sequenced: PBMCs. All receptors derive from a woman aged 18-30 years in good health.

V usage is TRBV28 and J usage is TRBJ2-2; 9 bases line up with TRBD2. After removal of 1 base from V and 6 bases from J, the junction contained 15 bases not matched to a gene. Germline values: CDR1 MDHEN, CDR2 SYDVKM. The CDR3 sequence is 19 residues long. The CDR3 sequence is CASSLYPGLASGRPGELFF. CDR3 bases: TGTGCCAGCAGTTTATACCCGGGACTAGCTAGCGGTAGGCCCGGGGAGCTGTTTTTT.

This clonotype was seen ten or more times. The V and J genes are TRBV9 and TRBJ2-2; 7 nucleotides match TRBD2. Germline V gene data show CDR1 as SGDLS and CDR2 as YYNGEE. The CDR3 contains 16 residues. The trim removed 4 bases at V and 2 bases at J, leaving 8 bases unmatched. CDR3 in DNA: TGTGCCAGCAGCCCCGGGGCTAGCGGAAACACCGGGGAGCTGTTTTTT. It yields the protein CASSPGASGNTGELFF.

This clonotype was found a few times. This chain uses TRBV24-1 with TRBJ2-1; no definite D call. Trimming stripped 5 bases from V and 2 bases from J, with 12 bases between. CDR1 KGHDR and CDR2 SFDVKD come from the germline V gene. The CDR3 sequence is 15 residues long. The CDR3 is CATSGFGPTYNEQFF. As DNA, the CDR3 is TGTGCCACCAGTGGCTTCGGTCCGACCTACAATGAGCAGTTCTTC.

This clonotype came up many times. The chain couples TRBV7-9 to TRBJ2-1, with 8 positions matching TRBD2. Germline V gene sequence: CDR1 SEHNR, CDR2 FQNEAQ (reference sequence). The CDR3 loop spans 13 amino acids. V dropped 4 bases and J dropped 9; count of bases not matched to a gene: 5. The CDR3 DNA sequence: TGTGCCAGCAGCTCCGGGACTAGGATTGAGCAGTTCTTC. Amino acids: CASSSGTRIEQFF.

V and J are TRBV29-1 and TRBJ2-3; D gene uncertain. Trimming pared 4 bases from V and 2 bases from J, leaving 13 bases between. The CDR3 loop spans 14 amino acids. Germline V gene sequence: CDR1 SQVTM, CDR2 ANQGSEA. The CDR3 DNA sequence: TGCAGCGTTGCGATGATGACGGCCACAGATACGCAGTATTTT. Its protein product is CSVAMMTATDTQYF.

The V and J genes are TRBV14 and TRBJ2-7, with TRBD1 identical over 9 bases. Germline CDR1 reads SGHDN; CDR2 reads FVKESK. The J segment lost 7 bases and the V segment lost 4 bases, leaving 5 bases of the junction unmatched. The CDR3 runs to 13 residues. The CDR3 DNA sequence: TGTGCCAGCAGCCCGGGACAGGGCTGGGAGCAGTACTTC. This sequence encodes CASSPGQGWEQYF.

The CDR3 region is CASSQNRVRGQETQYF. CDR3 nucleotide sequence: TGCGCCAGCAGCCAAAACAGGGTTCGCGGCCAAGAGACCCAGTACTTC. The chain links TRBV4-1 to TRBJ2-5, with D possibly matching TRBD1 (6 bases). This CDR3 spans 16 amino acids. Trimming took off 2 bases at V and 1 base at J, with 14 bases between the two ends. Germline V CDR1 and CDR2: MGHRA, YSYEKL.

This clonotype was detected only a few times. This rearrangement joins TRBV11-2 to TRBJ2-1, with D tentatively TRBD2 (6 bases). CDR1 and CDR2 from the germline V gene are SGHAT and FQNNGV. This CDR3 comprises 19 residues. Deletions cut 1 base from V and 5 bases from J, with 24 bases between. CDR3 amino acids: CASSLVVIAEPTPHNEQFF. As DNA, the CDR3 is TGTGCCAGCAGCTTAGTTGTTATAGCGGAACCGACACCGCACAATGAGCAGTTCTTC.

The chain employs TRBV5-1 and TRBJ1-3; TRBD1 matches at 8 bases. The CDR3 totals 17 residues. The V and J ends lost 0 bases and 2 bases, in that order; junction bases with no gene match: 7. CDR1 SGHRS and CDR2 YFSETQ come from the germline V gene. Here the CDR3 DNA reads TGCGCCAGCAGCTTGGGGAGTACGACAGGGGCTGGAAACACCATATATTTT. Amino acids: CASSLGSTTGAGNTIYF.

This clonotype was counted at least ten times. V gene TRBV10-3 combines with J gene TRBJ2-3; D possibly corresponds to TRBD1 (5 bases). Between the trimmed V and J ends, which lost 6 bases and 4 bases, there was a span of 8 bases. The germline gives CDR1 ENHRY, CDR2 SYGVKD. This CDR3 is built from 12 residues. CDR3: CAISRTPDTQYF. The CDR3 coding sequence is TGTGCCATCAGCCGGACACCAGATACGCAGTATTTT.

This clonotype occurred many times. The CDR3 DNA follows: TGTGCCAGCAGACTTATCCAGTTGGGGAATGAAAAACTGTTTTTT. The encoded protein is CASRLIQLGNEKLFF. V is TRBV27 and J is TRBJ1-4; D is unresolved. Looked up from germline, CDR1 is MNHEY and CDR2 is SMNVEV (reference sequence). V was clipped by 6 bases and J by 5 bases, with 16 bases between them. The CDR3 extends over 15 amino acids.

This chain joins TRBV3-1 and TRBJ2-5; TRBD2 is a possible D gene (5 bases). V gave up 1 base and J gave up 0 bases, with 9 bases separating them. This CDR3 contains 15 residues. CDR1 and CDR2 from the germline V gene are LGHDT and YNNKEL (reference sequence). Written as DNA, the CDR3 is TGTGCCAGCAGCCAAGGTTCCGGGGACCAAGAGACCCAGTACTTC. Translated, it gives CASSQGSGDQETQYF.

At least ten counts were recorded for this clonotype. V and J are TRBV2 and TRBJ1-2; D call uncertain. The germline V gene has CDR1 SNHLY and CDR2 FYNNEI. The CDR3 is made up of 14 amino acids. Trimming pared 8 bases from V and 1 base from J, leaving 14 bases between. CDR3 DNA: TGTGCCAGCCCTAAAGGTGGGGTTAACTATGGCTACACCTTC. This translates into CASPKGGVNYGYTF.

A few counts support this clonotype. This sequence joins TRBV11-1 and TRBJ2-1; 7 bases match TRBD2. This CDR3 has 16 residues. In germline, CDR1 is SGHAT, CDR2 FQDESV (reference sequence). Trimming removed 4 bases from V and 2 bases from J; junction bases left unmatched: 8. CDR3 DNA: TGTGCCAGCAGCTCCTTAGCTAGCGGTACCTACAATGAGCAGTTCTTC. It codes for CASSSLASGTYNEQFF.